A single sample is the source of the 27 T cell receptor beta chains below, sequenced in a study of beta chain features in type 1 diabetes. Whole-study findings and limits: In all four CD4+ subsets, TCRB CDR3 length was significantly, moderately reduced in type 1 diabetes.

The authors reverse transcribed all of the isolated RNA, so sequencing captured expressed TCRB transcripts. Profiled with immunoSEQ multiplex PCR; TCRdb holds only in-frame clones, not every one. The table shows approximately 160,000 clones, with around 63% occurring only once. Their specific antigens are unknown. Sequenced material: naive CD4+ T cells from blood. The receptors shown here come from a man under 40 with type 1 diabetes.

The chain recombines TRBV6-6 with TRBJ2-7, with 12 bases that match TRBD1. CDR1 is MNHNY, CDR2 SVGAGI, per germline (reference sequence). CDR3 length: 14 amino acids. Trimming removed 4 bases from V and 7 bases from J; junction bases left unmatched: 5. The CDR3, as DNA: TGTGCCAGCAGTTGGGGACAGGGGGCGCGAGAGCAGTACTTC. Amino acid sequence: CASSWGQGAREQYF.

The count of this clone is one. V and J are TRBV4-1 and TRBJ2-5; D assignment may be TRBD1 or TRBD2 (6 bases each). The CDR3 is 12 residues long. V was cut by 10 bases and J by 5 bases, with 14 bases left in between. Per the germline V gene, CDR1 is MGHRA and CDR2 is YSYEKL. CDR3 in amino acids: CATGTGTETQYF. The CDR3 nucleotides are TGCGCCACCGGAACAGGGACTGAGACCCAGTACTTC.

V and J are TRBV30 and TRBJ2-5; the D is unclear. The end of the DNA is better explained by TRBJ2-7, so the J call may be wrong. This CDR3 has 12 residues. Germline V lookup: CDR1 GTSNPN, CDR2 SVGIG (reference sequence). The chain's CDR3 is CAWSGITYEQYF. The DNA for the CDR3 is TGTGCCTGGAGTGGGATAACCTACGAGCAGTACTTC.

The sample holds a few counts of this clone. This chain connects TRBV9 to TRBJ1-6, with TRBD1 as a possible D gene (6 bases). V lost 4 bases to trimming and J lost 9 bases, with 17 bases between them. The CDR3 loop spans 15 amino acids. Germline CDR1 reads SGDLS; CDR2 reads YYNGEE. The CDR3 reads CASSPIGGGGSPLHF. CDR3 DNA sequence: TGTGCCAGCAGCCCCATCGGGGGCGGAGGTTCACCCCTCCACTTT.

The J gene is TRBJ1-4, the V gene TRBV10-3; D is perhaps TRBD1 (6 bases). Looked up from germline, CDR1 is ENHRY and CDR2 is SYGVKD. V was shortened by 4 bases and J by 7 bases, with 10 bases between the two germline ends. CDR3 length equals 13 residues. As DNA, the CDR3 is TGTGCCATCAGTGTCGGGGGCAGTGAAAAACTGTTTTTT. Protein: CAISVGGSEKLFF.

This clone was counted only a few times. CDR3 sequence reads: CASSLGTDTQYF. As DNA, the CDR3 is TGTGCCAGCAGCTTAGGAACAGATACGCAGTATTTT. The J gene is TRBJ2-3, the V gene TRBV11-2; D is unclear. CDR3 size: 12 residues. Trimming left V 1 base short and J 3 bases short, with 2 bases between. Germline V CDR1 and CDR2: SGHAT, FQNNGV.

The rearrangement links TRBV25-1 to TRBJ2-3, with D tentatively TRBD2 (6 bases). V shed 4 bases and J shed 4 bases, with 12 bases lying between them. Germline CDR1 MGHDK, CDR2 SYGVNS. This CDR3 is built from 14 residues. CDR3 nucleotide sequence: TGTGCCAGCAGTGCTCACCTAGCGTCAGATACGCAGTATTTT. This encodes CASSAHLASDTQYF.

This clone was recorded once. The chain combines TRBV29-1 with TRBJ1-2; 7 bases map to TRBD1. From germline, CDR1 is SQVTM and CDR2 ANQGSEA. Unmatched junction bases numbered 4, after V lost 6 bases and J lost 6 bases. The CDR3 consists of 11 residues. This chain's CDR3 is CSVDRVDGYTF. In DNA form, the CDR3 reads TGCAGCGTCGACAGGGTCGATGGCTACACCTTC. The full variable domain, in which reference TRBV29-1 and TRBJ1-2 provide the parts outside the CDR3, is SAVISQKPSRDICQRGTSLTIQCQVDSQVTMMFWYRQQPGQSLTLIATANQGSEATYESGFVIDKFPISRPNLTFSTLTVSNMSPEDSSIYLCSVDRVDGYTFGSGTRLTVV.

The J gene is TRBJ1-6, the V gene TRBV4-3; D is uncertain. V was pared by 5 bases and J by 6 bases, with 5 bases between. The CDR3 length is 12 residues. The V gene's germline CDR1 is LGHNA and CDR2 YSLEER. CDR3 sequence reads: CASSSINSPLHF. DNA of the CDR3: TGCGCCAGCAGCTCTATTAATTCACCCCTCCACTTT.

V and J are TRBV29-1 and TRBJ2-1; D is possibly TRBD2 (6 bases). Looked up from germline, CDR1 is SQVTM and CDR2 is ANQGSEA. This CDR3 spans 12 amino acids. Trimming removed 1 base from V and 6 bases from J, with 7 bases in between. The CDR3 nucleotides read TGCAGCGTTGAAGGACTAGGCAATGAGCAGTTCTTC. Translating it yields CSVEGLGNEQFF.

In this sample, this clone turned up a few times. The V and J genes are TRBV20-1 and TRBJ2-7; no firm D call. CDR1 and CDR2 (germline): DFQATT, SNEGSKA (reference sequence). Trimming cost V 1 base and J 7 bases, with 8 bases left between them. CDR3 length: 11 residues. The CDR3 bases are TGCAGTGCTAGAGGTTCGGTTGAGCAGTACTTC. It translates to CSARGSVEQYF.

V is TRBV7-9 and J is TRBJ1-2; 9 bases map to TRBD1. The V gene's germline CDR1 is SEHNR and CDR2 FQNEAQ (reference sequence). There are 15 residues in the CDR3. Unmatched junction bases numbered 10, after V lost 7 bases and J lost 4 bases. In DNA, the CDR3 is TGTGCCAGCACCCATCGGGAGACAGGGGGCTATGGCTACACCTTC. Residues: CASTHRETGGYGYTF.

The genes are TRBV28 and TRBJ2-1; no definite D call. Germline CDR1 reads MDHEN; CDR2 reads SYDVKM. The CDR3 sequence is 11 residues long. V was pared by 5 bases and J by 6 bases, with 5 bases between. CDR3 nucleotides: TGTGCCAGCAGTCCATTCAATGAGCAGTTCTTC. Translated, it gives CASSPFNEQFF.

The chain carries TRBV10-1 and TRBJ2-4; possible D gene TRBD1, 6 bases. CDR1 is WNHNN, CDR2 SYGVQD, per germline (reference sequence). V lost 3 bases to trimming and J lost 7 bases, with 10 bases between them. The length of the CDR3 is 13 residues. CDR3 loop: CASSEGGRNIQYF. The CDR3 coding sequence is TGCGCCAGCAGTGAAGGGGGAAGGAACATTCAGTACTTC.

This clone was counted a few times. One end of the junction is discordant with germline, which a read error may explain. CDR3 sequence reads: CASSSGQFYEQYF. DNA for the CDR3: TGTGCCAGCAGCTCTGGACAGTTCTACGAACAGTACTTC. V gene TRBV7-2 combines with J gene TRBJ2-7, with a weak D call TRBD1 (6 bases). Germline CDR1 reads SGHTA; CDR2 reads FQGNSA. This CDR3 has 13 residues.

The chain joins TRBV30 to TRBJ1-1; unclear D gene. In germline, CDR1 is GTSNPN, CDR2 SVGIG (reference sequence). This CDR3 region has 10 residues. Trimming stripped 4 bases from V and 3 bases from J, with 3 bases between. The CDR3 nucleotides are TGTGCCTGGATTTACACTGAAGCTTTCTTT. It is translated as CAWIYTEAFF. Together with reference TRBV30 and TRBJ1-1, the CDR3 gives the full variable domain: SQTIHQWPATLVQPVGSPLSLECTVEGTSNPNLYWYRQAAGRGLQLLFYSVGIGQISSEVPQNLSASRPQDRQFILSSKKLLLSDSGFYLCAWIYTEAFFGQGTRLTVV.

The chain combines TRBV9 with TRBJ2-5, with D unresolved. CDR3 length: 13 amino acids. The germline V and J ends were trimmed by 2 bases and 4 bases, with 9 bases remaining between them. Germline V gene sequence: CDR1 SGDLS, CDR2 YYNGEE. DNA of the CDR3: TGTGCCAGCAGCGTTGGGGTTGTAGAGACCCAGTACTTC. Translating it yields CASSVGVVETQYF.

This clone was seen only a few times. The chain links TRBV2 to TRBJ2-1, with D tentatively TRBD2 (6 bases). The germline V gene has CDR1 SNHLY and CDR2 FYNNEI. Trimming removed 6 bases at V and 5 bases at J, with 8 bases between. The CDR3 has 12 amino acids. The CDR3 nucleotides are TGTGCCAGCAGGGAGGGCCACAATGAGCAGTTCTTC. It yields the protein CASREGHNEQFF.

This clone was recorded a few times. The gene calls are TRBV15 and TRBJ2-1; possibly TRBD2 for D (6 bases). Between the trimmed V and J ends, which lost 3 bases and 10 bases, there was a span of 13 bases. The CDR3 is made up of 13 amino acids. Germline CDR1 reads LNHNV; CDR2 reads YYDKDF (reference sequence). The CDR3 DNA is TGTGCCACCAGCAGTGACCTAGCGCGCGAGCAGTTCTTC. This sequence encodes CATSSDLAREQFF.

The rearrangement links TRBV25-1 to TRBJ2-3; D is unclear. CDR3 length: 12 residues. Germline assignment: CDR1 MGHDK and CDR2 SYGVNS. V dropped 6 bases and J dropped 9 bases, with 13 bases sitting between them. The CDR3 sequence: CASRPVAGTQYF. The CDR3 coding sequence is TGTGCCAGCAGACCGGTGGCTGGAACGCAGTATTTT. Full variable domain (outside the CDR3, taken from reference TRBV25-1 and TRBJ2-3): EADIYQTPRYLVIGTGKKITLECSQTMGHDKMYWYQQDPGMELHLIHYSYGVNSTEKGDLSSESTVSRIRTEHFPLTLESARPSHTSQYLCASRPVAGTQYFGPGTRLTVL.

The CDR3 spells CASSLTGPATDTQYF. For the CDR3, the DNA is TGTGCCAGCAGCTTGACTGGTCCCGCGACAGATACGCAGTATTTT. V and J are TRBV7-9 and TRBJ2-3; D gene uncertain. The CDR3 sequence is 15 residues long. Trimming left V 3 bases short and J 3 bases short, with 13 bases between. Germline CDR1 SEHNR, CDR2 FQNEAQ (reference sequence).

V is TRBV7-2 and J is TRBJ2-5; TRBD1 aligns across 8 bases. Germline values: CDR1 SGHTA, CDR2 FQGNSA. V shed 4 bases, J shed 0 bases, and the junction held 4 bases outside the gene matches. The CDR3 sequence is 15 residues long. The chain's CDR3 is CASSYQTGDQETQYF. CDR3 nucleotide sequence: TGTGCCAGCAGCTACCAGACAGGGGACCAAGAGACCCAGTACTTC.

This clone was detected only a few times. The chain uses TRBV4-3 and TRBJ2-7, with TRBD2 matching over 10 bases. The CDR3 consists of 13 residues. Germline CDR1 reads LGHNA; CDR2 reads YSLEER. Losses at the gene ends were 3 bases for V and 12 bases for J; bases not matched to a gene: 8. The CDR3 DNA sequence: TGCGCCAGCAGCCAGGAACTAGCGGGGAAAACGTACTTC. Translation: CASSQELAGKTYF.

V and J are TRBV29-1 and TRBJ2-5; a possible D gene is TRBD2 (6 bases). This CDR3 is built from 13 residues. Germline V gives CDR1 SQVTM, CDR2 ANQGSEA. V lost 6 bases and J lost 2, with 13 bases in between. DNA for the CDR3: TGCAGCGTCGGAGCAGGACTACAAGAGACCCAGTACTTC. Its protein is CSVGAGLQETQYF. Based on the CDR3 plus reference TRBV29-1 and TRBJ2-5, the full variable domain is SAVISQKPSRDICQRGTSLTIQCQVDSQVTMMFWYRQQPGQSLTLIATANQGSEATYESGFVIDKFPISRPNLTFSTLTVSNMSPEDSSIYLCSVGAGLQETQYFGPGTRLLVL.

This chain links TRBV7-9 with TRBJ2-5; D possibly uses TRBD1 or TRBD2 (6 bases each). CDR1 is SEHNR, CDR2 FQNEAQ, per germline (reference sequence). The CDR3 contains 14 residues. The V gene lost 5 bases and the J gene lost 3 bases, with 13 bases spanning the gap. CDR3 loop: CASSRGGNEETQYF. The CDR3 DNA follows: TGTGCCAGCAGCCGAGGGGGGAATGAAGAGACCCAGTACTTC.

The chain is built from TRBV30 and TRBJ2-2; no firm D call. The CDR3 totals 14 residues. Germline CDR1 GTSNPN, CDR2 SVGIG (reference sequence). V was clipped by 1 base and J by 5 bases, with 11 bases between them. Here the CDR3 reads CAWSAPDRTGELFF. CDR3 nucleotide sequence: TGTGCCTGGAGTGCGCCAGATCGAACCGGGGAGCTGTTTTTT.

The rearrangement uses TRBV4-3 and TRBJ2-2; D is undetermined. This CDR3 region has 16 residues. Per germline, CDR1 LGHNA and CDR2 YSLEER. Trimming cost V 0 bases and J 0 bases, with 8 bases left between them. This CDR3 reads CASSQEKGPNTGELFF. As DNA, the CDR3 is TGCGCCAGCAGCCAAGAGAAAGGACCGAACACCGGGGAGCTGTTTTTT.